A selection of T cell receptor beta chains follows, all from one sample in a study of early T cells in non-severe SARS-CoV-2 infection. Each CDR3 protein gets one entry after TCRdb re-called the 5' RACE reads with MiXCR. Of roughly 80,000 distinct CDR3 sequences in the sample, over 12% were seen once. The specimen sequenced was whole blood. The receptors stem from an adult who was a healthcare worker with PCR-confirmed SARS-CoV-2 infection or an uninfected control (not recorded which). The CDR3 runs from the conserved cysteine through the conserved F or W. The order of the fields is J gene, clone size, D gene, V gene, CDR3 DNA, CDR3 protein. A D gene is named only where the DNA matches it firmly. Clone size is stated in some rows and not others, as once, few, many or a class when expanded.

TRBJ2-5,few,TRBD2,TRBV30,TGTGCCTGGAGTGAAGCGGGGGGGCAAGAGACCCAGTACTTC,CAWSEAGGQETQYF
TRBJ1-2,many,NA,TRBV29-1,TGCAGCGTTGGGCAGGGTCCCTATGGCTACACCTTC,CSVGQGPYGYTF
TRBJ2-2,many,TRBD1,TRBV7-2,TGTGCCAGCAGCTACCCGACAGGGGGCTTGCGTACCGGGGAGCTGTTTTTT,CASSYPTGGLRTGELFF
TRBJ2-1,many,TRBD2,TRBV18,TGTGCCAGCTCACTAGCGGGAGGAAGGTACAATGAGCAGTTCTTC,CASSLAGGRYNEQFF
TRBJ2-7,few,NA,TRBV7-9,TGTGCCAGCAGCTCCACCTACGAGCAGTACTTC,CASSSTYEQYF
TRBJ2-1,few,NA,TRBV7-3,TGTGCCAGCAGCTTAATGCCCCCGAGACTAGATTTCGGGTTCCACAATGAGCAGTTCTTC,CASSLMPPRLDFGFHNEQFF
TRBJ1-1,NA,NA,TRBV11-2,TGTGCCAGCAGCTTAGTGTCGAACACTGAAGCTTTCTTT,CASSLVSNTEAFF
TRBJ2-7,NA,NA,TRBV19,TGTGCCAGTACCCCGGGAGCGGGCGAGCAGCACTTC,CASTPGAGEQHF
TRBJ2-3,many,NA,TRBV7-3,TGTGCCAGCAGCCCAACCCGGACAGGGAGGGAAGATACGCAGTATTTT,CASSPTRTGREDTQYF
TRBJ1-1,NA,TRBD1,TRBV4-2,TGTGCCAGCAGCCCTGGGACAGGGGATCGTACTGAAGCTTTCTTT,CASSPGTGDRTEAFF
TRBJ1-2,many,NA,TRBV29-1,TGCAGCGTTTCCAGGGATGTTACTAACTATGGCTACACCTTC,CSVSRDVTNYGYTF
TRBJ2-5,NA,NA,TRBV11-3,TGTGCCAGCAGCTACGGGGATAGCCGTCAAGAGACCCAGTACTTC,CASSYGDSRQETQYF
TRBJ2-4,many,TRBD2,TRBV10-1,TGCGCCAGCAGTGAAGGTCGACTAGCGGGAGGTCGGGCGGCCAAAAACATTCAGTACTTC,CASSEGRLAGGRAAKNIQYF
TRBJ2-1,NA,TRBD1,TRBV29-1,TGCAGCGTGGAGACAGGGGGCTCGAATGAGCAGTTCTTC,CSVETGGSNEQFF
TRBJ2-6,NA,TRBD1,TRBV5-1,TGCGCCAGCAGCATTGGACAGGGACCCCTCTCTGGGGCCAACGTCCTGACTTTC,CASSIGQGPLSGANVLTF
TRBJ1-6,NA,NA,TRBV5-1,TGCGCCAGCAGCCATGGAGACGGCAGAGCTAATTCACCCCTCCACTTT,CASSHGDGRANSPLHF
TRBJ1-1,few,NA,TRBV12-3/TRBV12-4,TGTGCCAGCAGTCCCAACAGGTTCCCCGGCACTGAAGCTTTCTTT,CASSPNRFPGTEAFF
TRBJ1-4,NA,NA,TRBV29-1,TGCAGCGTTCCGGGGGCAACTAATGAAAAACTGTTTTTT,CSVPGATNEKLFF
TRBJ2-5,many,TRBD2,TRBV5-1,TGCGCCAGCAGCTCCCCACTAGCGGGAATGGAGACCCAGTACTTC,CASSSPLAGMETQYF
TRBJ2-3,NA,NA,TRBV6-6,TGTGCCAGCAGTTATGAGCCACTACCCCATACGCAGTATTTT,CASSYEPLPHTQYF
TRBJ2-1,many,NA,TRBV20-1,TGCAGTGCTAGACCGCTTAGCGGTCCCAAAATCTACAATGAGCAGTTCTTC,CSARPLSGPKIYNEQFF
TRBJ1-1,many,NA,TRBV6-5,TGTGCCAGCTCCCAACGGGAGGGAAACACTGAAGCTTTCTTT,CASSQREGNTEAFF
TRBJ1-1,many,NA,TRBV12-3/TRBV12-4,TGTGCCAGCAGTTTAGGTCAGCCGAACACTGAAGCTTTCTTT,CASSLGQPNTEAFF
TRBJ2-7,many,TRBD2,TRBV20-1,TGCAGTGCTAGAGACGGGAGGGTGGACTACGAGCAGTACTTC,CSARDGRVDYEQYF